In its sample, the clone carrying this T cell receptor (beta chain) was seen a few times. Its antigen is as yet unknown. These data belong to a study of blood T cells in healthy people across ages. Study findings and constraints: Naive CD4+ cells and diversity were both higher in long-lived donors than in aged donors. Naive and antigen-experienced cells could not be conclusively compared, given unsorted PBMCs.

A second PCR of 7 to 11 cycles used a sample-barcoded 5' primer and a J-beta primer mix. Every cDNA molecule carried a tag from a template-switch adaptor bearing 12 random nucleotides. From the 5' RACE reads, TCRdb called clonotypes with MiXCR, one entry per CDR3 protein. Here the sample spans about 1 million distinct CDR3 sequences, roughly 45% being singletons. The germline V gene has CDR1 SQVTM and CDR2 ANQGSEA. Trimming cost V 6 bases and J 6 bases, with 12 bases left between them. The CDR3 loop spans 12 amino acids. The gene calls are TRBV29-1 and TRBJ2-4, with D possibly TRBD1 on 6 matching bases. The material sequenced was blood. The sequence came from a woman aged 55-75 years in good health. The CDR3 region is CSVTIGGNIQYF. The CDR3 bases are TGCAGCGTAACAATAGGGGGAAACATTCAGTACTTC. Combining the CDR3 with reference TRBV29-1 and TRBJ2-4 gives the whole variable domain SAVISQKPSRDICQRGTSLTIQCQVDSQVTMMFWYRQQPGQSLTLIATANQGSEATYESGFVIDKFPISRPNLTFSTLTVSNMSPEDSSIYLCSVTIGGNIQYFGAGTRLSVL.